This T cell receptor beta chain was sequenced for a study of a mutant IDH1 vaccine in newly diagnosed glioma. Whole-study context: Eight vaccine injections were given to patients in weeks 1, 3, 5, 7, 11, 15, 19 and 23. Treated patients, approximately 60% male and about 38% female, averaged roughly 43 years of age. Earlier therapy was either radiotherapy, temozolomide, or both, and most got both.

Clones were read by immunoSEQ multiplex PCR, and TCRdb kept only the in-frame ones, dropping some. The top ten hold 5% to 7.5% of the sample, which has about 55,000 clones, 80% seen once. In germline, CDR1 is SNHLY, CDR2 FYNNEI. The length of the CDR3 is 12 residues. V lost 6 bases and J lost 5, with 10 bases in between. Remarks on this clone: What it binds is not known.

Stated time point: week 23, last vaccination. All doses held 300 ug of mutant IDH1 20-mer peptide, with topical imiquimod. The donors had new WHO grade 3 or 4 astrocytomas; these were IDH1-mutant and ATRX-lost. Specimen: PBMCs, collected from a glioma patient whose treatment included an IDH1 peptide vaccine. The rearrangement links TRBV2 to TRBJ1-1, with D unclear. The receptor was isolated from a man in his forties with glioma. CDR3 region: CASRVSSTEAFF. CDR3 nucleotide sequence: TGTGCCAGCAGGGTATCGTCGACTGAAGCTTTCTTT.